Listed below are T cell receptor beta chains from one sample, sequenced in a study of shared clonotypes between healthy human individuals. TCRdb's table, derived via immunoSEQ multiplex PCR, lists solely in-frame clones and lacks some. Of about 960,000 clones listed, approximately 76% were seen once; the top ten hold approximately 1.5%. What was sequenced was memory CD4+ T cells sorted from blood. All receptors derive from a man younger than 30 in good health. Each CDR3 is given with its conserved first and last residue. Fields, in order: clone size, V gene, D gene, J gene, CDR3 protein, CDR3 DNA. The D gene is left open where the match is weak. Only some rows state a clone size, as once, few, many or a class for expanded clones.

clone_size: -
v_call: TRBV10-3
d_call: -
j_call: TRBJ1-1
cdr3_aa: CAISREAVGVWTEAFF
cdr3_nt: TGTGCCATCAGTCGCGAGGCAGTGGGGGTTTGGACTGAAGCTTTCTTT

clone_size: -
v_call: TRBV18
d_call: TRBD2
j_call: TRBJ2-3
cdr3_aa: CASSDVGLAGATDTQYF
cdr3_nt: TGTGCCAGCTCAGACGTGGGACTAGCGGGAGCTACAGATACGCAGTATTTT

clone_size: -
v_call: TRBV10-3
d_call: -
j_call: TRBJ1-2
cdr3_aa: CAISETVNYGYTF
cdr3_nt: TGTGCCATCAGTGAAACGGTTAACTATGGCTACACCTTC

clone_size: -
v_call: TRBV2
d_call: TRBD1
j_call: TRBJ1-2
cdr3_aa: CASGRPDRGASNYGYTF
cdr3_nt: TGTGCCAGCGGACGACCCGACAGGGGCGCCTCTAACTATGGCTACACCTTC

clone_size: -
v_call: TRBV6-5
d_call: -
j_call: TRBJ1-2
cdr3_aa: CASSSGTGRGYTF
cdr3_nt: TGTGCCAGCAGTTCCGGAACAGGTCGGGGCTACACCTTC

clone_size: -
v_call: TRBV7-2
d_call: -
j_call: TRBJ1-4
cdr3_aa: CASSAPPVGEKLFF
cdr3_nt: TGTGCCAGCAGCGCGCCCCCGGTTGGGGAAAAACTGTTTTTT

clone_size: -
v_call: TRBV9
d_call: TRBD2
j_call: TRBJ2-5
cdr3_aa: CASSVAGGPEETQYF
cdr3_nt: TGTGCCAGCAGCGTGGCGGGGGGGCCGGAGGAGACCCAGTACTTC

clone_size: -
v_call: TRBV25-1
d_call: TRBD1
j_call: TRBJ1-2
cdr3_aa: CASSGRDRSGYTF
cdr3_nt: TGTGCCAGCAGTGGCCGGGACAGAAGTGGCTACACCTTC

clone_size: -
v_call: TRBV30
d_call: -
j_call: TRBJ2-5
cdr3_aa: CAWSVSGRGLTQYF
cdr3_nt: TGTGCCTGGAGTGTTTCGGGGCGGGGGCTGACCCAGTACTTC

clone_size: -
v_call: TRBV6-1
d_call: -
j_call: TRBJ1-4
cdr3_aa: CASSGPRGTNEKLFF
cdr3_nt: TGTGCCAGCAGTGGCCCCCGGGGAACTAATGAAAAACTGTTTTTT

clone_size: once
v_call: TRBV7-2
d_call: TRBD2
j_call: TRBJ2-2
cdr3_aa: CASSPPGSGSTGELFF
cdr3_nt: TGTGCCAGCAGCCCTCCAGGGAGCGGGAGCACCGGGGAGCTGTTTTTT